The sequence of this TCR beta chain was determined in a study of blood T cell repertoires in COVID-19. In the study's own analysis: Nucleated cell number was recorded as an estimate derived from reference gene primer amplification. Only in-frame clones appear in the TCRdb table, and some are missing; sequencing was by immunoSEQ multiplex PCR. Clone size and V and J calls were adopted from that table, with D and trimming inferred from the DNA. The sample includes 250,000 to 350,000 clones, 88% of them seen just once. The CDR3 loop spans 14 amino acids. CDR1 and CDR2 from the germline V gene are SGHKS and YYEKEE (reference sequence). Between the trimmed V and J ends, which lost 3 bases and 6 bases, there was a span of 13 bases.

The rearrangement joins TRBV5-5 to TRBJ1-5; the D gene is possibly TRBD1 (5 bases). The sample was peripheral blood. This clonotype was sampled from a woman under 40 with COVID-19, enrolled during active disease. The chain's CDR3 is CASSWGGKGQPQHF. DNA of the CDR3: TGTGCCAGCAGCTGGGGGGGTAAAGGTCAGCCCCAGCATTTT.